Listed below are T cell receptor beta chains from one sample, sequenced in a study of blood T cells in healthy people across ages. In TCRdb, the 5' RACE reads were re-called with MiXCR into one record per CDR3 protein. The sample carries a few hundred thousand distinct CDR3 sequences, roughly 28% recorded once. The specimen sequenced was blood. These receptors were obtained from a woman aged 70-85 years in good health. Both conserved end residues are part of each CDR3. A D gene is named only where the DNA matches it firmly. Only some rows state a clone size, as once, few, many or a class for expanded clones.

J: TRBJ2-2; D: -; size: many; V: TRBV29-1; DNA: TGCAGCGTTGGGCAGGGAGTCGCCGGGGAGCTGTTTTTT; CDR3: CSVGQGVAGELFF
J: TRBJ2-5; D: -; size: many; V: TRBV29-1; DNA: TGCAGCGTTGTAGGAGGAGAGACCCAGTACTTC; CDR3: CSVVGGETQYF
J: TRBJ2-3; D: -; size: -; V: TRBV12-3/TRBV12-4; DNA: TGTGCCAGCAGCCCCCTCTATTCTTATACGCAGTATTTT; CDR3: CASSPLYSYTQYF
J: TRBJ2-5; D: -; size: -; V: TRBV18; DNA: TGTGCCAGCTCATCAATCGATCAAGAGACCCAGTACTTC; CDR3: CASSSIDQETQYF
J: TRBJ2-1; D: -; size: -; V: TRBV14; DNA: TGTGCCAGCAGCCACTACAGGGGAGGTGAGCAGTTCTTC; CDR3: CASSHYRGGEQFF
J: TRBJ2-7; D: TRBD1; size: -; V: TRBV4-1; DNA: TGCGCCAGCAGCCAAGATCTATTGAGGGGGCTTTCCTACGAGCAGTACTTC; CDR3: CASSQDLLRGLSYEQYF
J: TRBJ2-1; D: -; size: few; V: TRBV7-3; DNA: TGTGCCAGCAGCTCCTCCAACTCGGGGGAGCAGTTCTTC; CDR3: CASSSSNSGEQFF
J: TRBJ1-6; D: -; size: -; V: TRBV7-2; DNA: TGTGCCAGCAGCCCCGAGGCAGGGGTAGGATCACCCCTTCACTTT; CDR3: CASSPEAGVGSPLHF
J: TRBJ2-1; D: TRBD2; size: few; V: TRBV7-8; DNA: TGTGCCAGCAGCTTAGGGACTAGCGGGGAACGTTACAATGAGCAGTTCTTC; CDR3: CASSLGTSGERYNEQFF
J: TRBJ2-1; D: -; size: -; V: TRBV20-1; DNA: TGCAGTGCTCAAGACAATGAGCAGTTCTTC; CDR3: CSAQDNEQFF
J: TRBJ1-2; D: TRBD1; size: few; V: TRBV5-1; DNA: TGCGCCAGCAGCTTGACCCAGGGGACAGACTATGGCTACACCTTC; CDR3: CASSLTQGTDYGYTF
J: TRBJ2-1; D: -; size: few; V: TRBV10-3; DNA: TGTGCCATCAGTGAGGAGCAGCTCCTATACAATGAGCAGTTCTTC; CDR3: CAISEEQLLYNEQFF
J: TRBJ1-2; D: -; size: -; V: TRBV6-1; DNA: TGTGCCAGCCGAGTATGGGATCTCGATGGCTACACCTTC; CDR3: CASRVWDLDGYTF
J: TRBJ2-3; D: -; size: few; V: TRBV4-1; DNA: TGCGCCAGCAGCCAAGATCGACCCCCTAGGGGAGATACGCAGTATTTT; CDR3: CASSQDRPPRGDTQYF
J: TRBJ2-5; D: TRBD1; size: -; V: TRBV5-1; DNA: TGCGCCAGCAGACGGGGACAGGTAGAAGAGACCCAGTACTTC; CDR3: CASRRGQVEETQYF
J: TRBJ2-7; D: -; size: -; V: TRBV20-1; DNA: TGCAGTGCTAGGCTAGGTCCACTTAGCTCCTACGAGCAGTACTTC; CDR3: CSARLGPLSSYEQYF
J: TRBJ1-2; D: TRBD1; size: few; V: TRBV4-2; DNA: TGTGCCAGCAGCCAAGAGCCCGGAGGGACAGGGGGCTCTGGCTACACCTTC; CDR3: CASSQEPGGTGGSGYTF
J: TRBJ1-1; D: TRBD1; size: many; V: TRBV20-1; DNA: TGCAGTGCTAGAGTTACCACAGGGGCTGAAGCTTTCTTT; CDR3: CSARVTTGAEAFF
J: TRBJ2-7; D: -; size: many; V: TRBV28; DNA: TGTGCCAGCAGTTTACTGGCCTACGAGCAGTACTTC; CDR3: CASSLLAYEQYF
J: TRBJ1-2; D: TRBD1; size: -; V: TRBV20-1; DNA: TGCAGTGCTAGAGAAGGGGGCACAGGGGGCGGAGGCTACACCTTC; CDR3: CSAREGGTGGGGYTF
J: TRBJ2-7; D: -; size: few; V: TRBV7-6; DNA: TGTGCCAGCAGCTTAGAGGAGCAGGGGGGGGTTTCGTCCTACGAGCAGTACTTC; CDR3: CASSLEEQGGVSSYEQYF
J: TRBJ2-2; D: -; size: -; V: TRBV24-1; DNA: TGTGCCACCAGTGACCCCACCGGGCCTGACACCGGGGAGCTGTTTTTT; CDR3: CATSDPTGPDTGELFF
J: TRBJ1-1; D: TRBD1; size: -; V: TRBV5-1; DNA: TGCGCCAGCAGCTTGGTAGGGGGCCCTGAAGCTTTCTTT; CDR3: CASSLVGGPEAFF
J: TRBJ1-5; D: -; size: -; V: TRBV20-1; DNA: TGCAGTGCTAGAGATCCAGGACGGCAGCCCTATAGCAATCAGCCCCAGCATTTT; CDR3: CSARDPGRQPYSNQPQHF
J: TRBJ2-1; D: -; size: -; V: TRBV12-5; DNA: TGTGCTAGTGGTTCGGCAAAACGGGGGCTGGGTGAGCAGTTCTTC; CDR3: CASGSAKRGLGEQFF